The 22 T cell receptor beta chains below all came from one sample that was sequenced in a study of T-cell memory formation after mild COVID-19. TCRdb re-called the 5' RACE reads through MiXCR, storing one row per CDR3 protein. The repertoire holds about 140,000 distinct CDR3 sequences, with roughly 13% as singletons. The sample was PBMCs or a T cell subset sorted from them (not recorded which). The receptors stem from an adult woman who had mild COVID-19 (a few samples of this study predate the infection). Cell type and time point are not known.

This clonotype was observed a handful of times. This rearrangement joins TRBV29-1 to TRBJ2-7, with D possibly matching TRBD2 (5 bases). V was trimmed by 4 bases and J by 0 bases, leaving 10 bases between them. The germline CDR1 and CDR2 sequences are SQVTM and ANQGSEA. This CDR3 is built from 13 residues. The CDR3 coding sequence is TGCAGCGTTGGCCCCAGCGGCTCCTACGAGCAGTACTTC. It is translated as CSVGPSGSYEQYF.

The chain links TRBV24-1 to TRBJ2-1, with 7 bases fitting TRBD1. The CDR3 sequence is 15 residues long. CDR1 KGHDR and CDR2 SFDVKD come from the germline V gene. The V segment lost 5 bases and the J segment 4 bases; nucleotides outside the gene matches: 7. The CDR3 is CATSGGEDRYNEQFF. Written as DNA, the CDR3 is TGTGCCACCAGTGGGGGAGAGGACAGGTACAATGAGCAGTTCTTC.

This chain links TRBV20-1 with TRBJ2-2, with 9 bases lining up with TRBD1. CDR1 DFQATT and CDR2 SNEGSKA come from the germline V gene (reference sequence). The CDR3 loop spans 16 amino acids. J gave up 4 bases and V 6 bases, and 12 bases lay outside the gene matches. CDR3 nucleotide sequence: TGCAGTGCCATTACCCGGGACAGGGCTGCCACCGGGGAGCTGTTTTTT. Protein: CSAITRDRAATGELFF.

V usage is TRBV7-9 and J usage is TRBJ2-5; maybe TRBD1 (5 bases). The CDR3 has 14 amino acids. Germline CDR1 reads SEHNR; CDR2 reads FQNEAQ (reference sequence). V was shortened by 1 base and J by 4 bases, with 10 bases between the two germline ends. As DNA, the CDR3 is TGTGCCAGCAGCTTAGGTTGGCAGGGAGAGACCCAGTACTTC. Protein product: CASSLGWQGETQYF.

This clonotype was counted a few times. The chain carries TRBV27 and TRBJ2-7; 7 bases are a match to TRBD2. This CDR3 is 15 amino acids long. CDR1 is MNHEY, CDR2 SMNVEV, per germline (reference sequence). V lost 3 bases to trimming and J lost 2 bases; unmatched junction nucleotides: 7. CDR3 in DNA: TGTGCCAGCAGTTTCTCCGGACTAGGGACCTACGAGCAGTACTTC. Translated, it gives CASSFSGLGTYEQYF.

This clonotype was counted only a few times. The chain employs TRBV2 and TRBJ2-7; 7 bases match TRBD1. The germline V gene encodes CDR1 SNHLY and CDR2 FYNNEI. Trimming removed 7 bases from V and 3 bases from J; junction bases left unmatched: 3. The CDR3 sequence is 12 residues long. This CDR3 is CASKPGGYEQYF. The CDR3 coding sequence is TGTGCCAGCAAGCCAGGGGGCTACGAGCAGTACTTC. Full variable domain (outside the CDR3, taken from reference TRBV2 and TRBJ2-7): EPEVTQTPSHQVTQMGQEVILRCVPISNHLYFYWYRQILGQKVEFLVSFYNNEISEKSEIFDDQFSVERPDGSNFTLKIRSTKLEDSAMYFCASKPGGYEQYFGPGTRLTVT.

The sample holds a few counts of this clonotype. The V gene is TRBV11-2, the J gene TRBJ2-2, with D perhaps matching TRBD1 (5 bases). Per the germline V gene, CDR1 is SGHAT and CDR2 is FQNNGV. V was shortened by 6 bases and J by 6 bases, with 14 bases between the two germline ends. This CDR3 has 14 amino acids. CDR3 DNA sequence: TGTGCCAGCAGTTATGCTTCAGGGTCCGGGGAGCTGTTTTTT. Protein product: CASSYASGSGELFF.

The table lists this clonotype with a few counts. The DNA of the CDR3 is TGTGCCACCAGTGATGACGACAGGGAGCAGTTCTTC. This codes for CATSDDDREQFF. The gene calls are TRBV24-1 and TRBJ2-1; tentatively, D is TRBD1 (6 bases). Germline V gene lookup returns CDR1 KGHDR and CDR2 SFDVKD. Between the trimmed V and J ends, which lost 3 bases and 10 bases, there was a span of 9 bases. The length of the CDR3 is 12 residues.

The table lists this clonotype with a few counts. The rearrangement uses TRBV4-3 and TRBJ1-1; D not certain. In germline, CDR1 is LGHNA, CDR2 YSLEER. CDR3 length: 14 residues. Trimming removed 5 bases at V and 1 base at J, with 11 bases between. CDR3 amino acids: CASSVAGGNTEAFF. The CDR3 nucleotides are TGCGCCAGCAGCGTGGCCGGCGGGAACACTGAAGCTTTCTTT.

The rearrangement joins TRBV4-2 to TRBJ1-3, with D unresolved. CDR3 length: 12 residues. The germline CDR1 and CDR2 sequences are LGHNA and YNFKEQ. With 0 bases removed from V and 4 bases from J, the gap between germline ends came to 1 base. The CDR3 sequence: CASSQEGNTIYF. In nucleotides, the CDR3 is TGTGCCAGCAGCCAAGAGGGAAACACCATATATTTT.

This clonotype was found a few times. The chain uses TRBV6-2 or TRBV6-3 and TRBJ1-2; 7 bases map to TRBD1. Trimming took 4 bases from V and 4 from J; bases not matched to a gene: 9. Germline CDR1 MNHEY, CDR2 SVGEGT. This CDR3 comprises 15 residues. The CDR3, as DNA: TGTGCCAGCAGTTTTTTCCGGACAGGCAGCTATGGCTACACCTTC. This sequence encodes CASSFFRTGSYGYTF.

CDR3 nucleotide sequence: TGTGCCAGCAGCGTAAAGGCAGGAGGATCAGGTTCACCCCTCCACTTT. Translating it yields CASSVKAGGSGSPLHF. V and J are TRBV9 and TRBJ1-6; D unclear. Germline values: CDR1 SGDLS, CDR2 YYNGEE. Trimming shortened V by 1 base and J by 9 bases, and 17 bases separated the two germline ends. This CDR3 has 16 amino acids. The whole variable domain, filled in from reference TRBV9 and TRBJ1-6, reads DSGVTQTPKHLITATGQRVTLRCSPRSGDLSVYWYQQSLDQGLQFLIQYYNGEERAKGNILERFSAQQFPDLHSELNLSSLELGDSALYFCASSVKAGGSGSPLHFGNGTRLTVT.

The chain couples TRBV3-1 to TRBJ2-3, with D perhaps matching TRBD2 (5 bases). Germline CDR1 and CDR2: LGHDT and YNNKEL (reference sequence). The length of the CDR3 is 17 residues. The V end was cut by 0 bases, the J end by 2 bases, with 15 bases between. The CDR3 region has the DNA TGTGCCAGCAGCCAAGATCCCTCAGCGGTCTCCACAGATACGCAGTATTTT. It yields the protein CASSQDPSAVSTDTQYF.

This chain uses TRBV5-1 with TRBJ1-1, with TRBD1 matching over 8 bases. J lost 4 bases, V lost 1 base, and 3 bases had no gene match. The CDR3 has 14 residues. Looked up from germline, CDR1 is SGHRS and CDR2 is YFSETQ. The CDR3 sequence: CASSLHDRGTEAFF. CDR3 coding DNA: TGCGCCAGCAGCTTGCACGACAGGGGCACTGAAGCTTTCTTT.

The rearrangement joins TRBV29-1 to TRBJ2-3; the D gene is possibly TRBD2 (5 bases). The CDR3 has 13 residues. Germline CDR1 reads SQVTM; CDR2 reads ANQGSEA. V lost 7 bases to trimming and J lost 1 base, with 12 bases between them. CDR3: CSAPGSRTDTQYF. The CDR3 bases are TGCAGCGCTCCGGGGTCCCGCACAGATACGCAGTATTTT.

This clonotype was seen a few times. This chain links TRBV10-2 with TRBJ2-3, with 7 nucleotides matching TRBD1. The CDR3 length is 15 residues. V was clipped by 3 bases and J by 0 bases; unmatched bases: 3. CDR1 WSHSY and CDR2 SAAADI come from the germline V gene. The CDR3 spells CASSDRDSSTDTQYF. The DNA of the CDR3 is TGCGCCAGCAGTGACCGGGACAGTAGCACAGATACGCAGTATTTT.

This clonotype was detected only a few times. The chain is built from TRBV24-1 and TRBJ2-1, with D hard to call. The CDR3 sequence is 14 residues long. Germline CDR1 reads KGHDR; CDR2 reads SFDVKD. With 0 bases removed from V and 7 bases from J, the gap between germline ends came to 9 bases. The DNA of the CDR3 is TGTGCCACCAGTGATTTGGATGTTGGTAATGAGCAGTTCTTC. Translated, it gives CATSDLDVGNEQFF.

This CDR3 reads CASSSPGPLYNEQFF. In nucleotides, the CDR3 is TGTGCCAGCAGTTCCCCGGGACCCTTGTACAATGAGCAGTTCTTC. The chain has TRBV12-3 or TRBV12-4 and TRBJ2-1, with D perhaps TRBD1 or TRBD2 (5 bases each). V lost 4 bases, J lost 4 bases, and 14 bases lay in between. The CDR3 is 15 residues long.

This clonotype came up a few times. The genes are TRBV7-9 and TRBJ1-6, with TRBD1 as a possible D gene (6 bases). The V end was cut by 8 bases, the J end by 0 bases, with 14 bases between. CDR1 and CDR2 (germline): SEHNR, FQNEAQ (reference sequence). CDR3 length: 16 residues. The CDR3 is CASGTRGGSYNSPLHF. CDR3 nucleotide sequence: TGTGCCAGCGGCACTAGAGGGGGCTCCTATAATTCACCCCTCCACTTT.

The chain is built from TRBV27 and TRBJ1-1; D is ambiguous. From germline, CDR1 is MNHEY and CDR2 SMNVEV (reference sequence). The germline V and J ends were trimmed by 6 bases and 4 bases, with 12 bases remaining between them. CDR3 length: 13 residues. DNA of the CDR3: TGTGCCAGCAGCTGGCAGACGGGCACTGAAGCTTTCTTT. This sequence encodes CASSWQTGTEAFF.

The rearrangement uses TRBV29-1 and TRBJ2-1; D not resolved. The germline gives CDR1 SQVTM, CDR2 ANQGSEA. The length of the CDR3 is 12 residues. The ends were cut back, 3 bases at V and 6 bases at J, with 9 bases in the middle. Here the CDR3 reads CSVEFQVNEQFF. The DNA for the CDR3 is TGCAGCGTTGAGTTCCAAGTCAATGAGCAGTTCTTC.

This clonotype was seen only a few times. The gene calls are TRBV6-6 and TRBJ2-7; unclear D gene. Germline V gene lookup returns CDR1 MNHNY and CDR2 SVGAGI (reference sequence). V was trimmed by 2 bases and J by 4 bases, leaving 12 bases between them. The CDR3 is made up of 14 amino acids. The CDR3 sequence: CASSYNEVQYEQYF. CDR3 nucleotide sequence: TGTGCCAGCAGTTACAATGAGGTTCAGTACGAGCAGTACTTC.